The 5 T cell receptor beta chains presented below share a single source sample, sequenced in a study of cytomegalovirus exposure and HLA in healthy donors. 13 Jbeta primers and 60 Vbeta primers were used for the PCR. The data were produced by immunoSEQ multiplex PCR, yet TCRdb's version contains in-frame clones alone and is incomplete. The repertoire table contains approximately 210,000 clones. Specimen: PBMCs. These TCRs come from a woman younger than 45 in good health and CMV-seropositive.

The chain uses TRBV6-6 and TRBJ2-6, with TRBD2 as a possible D gene (5 bases). CDR3 length: 15 residues. The V gene's germline CDR1 is MNHNY and CDR2 SVGAGI (reference sequence). The V and J ends lost 2 bases and 2 bases respectively, with 7 bases between them. CDR3 sequence (DNA): TGTGCCAGCAGTTACGCGACTACTGGGGCCAACGTCCTGACTTTC. Its protein is CASSYATTGANVLTF.

This chain connects TRBV6-5 to TRBJ2-7; 9 positions agree with TRBD2. V gave up 6 bases and J gave up 3 bases; unmatched junction bases: 9. The CDR3 runs to 15 residues. From germline, CDR1 is MNHEY and CDR2 SVGAGI. The CDR3 region has the DNA TGTGCCAGCAGACGCGGGCGGGAGGGCTTCTACGAGCAGTACTTC. Translating it yields CASRRGREGFYEQYF.

The chain employs TRBV6-1 and TRBJ1-2, with D perhaps matching TRBD1 (6 bases). V gave up 3 bases and J gave up 5 bases, with 16 bases separating them. The germline CDR1 and CDR2 sequences are MNHNS and SASEGT. The CDR3 consists of 15 residues. The CDR3 bases are TGTGCCAGCAGTGATCGAAGGGGGAGAACTTATGGCTACACCTTC. Protein: CASSDRRGRTYGYTF.

This rearrangement joins TRBV5-1 to TRBJ1-1; tentative D call: TRBD1 (5 bases). Germline V gene sequence: CDR1 SGHRS, CDR2 YFSETQ. The CDR3 spans 13 residues. Trimming stripped 1 base from V and 4 bases from J, with 8 bases between. The CDR3 DNA follows: TGCGCCAGCAGCTTGTCAGGGCCCACTGAAGCTTTCTTT. The encoded protein is CASSLSGPTEAFF.

V gene TRBV5-1 combines with J gene TRBJ1-2; 9 nucleotides match TRBD1. Germline CDR1 reads SGHRS; CDR2 reads YFSETQ. The CDR3 is made up of 15 amino acids. Unmatched junction bases numbered 6, after V lost 1 base and J lost 5 bases. CDR3: CASSLTGTGPYGYTF. The DNA for the CDR3 is TGCGCCAGCAGCTTGACCGGGACAGGGCCTTATGGCTACACCTTC.